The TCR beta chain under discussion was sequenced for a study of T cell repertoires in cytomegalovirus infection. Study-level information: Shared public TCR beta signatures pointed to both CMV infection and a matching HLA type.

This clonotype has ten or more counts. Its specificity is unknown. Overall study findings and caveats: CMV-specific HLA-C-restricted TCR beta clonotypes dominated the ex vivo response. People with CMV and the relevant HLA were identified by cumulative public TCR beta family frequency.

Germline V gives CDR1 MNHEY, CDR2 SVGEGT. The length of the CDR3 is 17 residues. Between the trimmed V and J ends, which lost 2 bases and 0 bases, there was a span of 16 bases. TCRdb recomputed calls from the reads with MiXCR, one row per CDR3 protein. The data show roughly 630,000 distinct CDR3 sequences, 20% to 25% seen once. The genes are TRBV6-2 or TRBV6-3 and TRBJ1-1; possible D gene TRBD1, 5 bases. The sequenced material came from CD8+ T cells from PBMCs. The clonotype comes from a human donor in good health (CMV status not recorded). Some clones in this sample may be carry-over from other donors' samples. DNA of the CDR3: TGTGCCAGCAGTTACCAGCAGGGCAAGAACATGAACACTGAAGCTTTCTTT. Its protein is CASSYQQGKNMNTEAFF.